The 26 T cell receptor beta chains reported below all come from one sample, sequenced in a study of T cells in Graves' hyperthyroidism and ophthalmopathy. Amplified regions were TCR beta CDR3 sequences from RNA transcripts. With the HTBI primer set, the TCR CDR3 went through a first round of RT-PCR. MiXCR was run by TCRdb on the multiplex PCR reads, yielding one entry per CDR3 protein. The sample contains approximately 370,000 distinct CDR3 sequences, roughly a sixth of which appear only once. The material sequenced was blood. Source of these receptors: a woman aged 25-40 years with Graves' hyperthyroidism that later progressed to Graves' ophthalmopathy.

In its sample, this clonotype was seen a few times. The chain has TRBV5-1 and TRBJ2-7; D perhaps matches TRBD2 (6 bases). V was shortened by 1 base and J by 4 bases, with 15 bases between the two germline ends. Per the germline V gene, CDR1 is SGHRS and CDR2 is YFSETQ. This CDR3 is built from 15 residues. Here the CDR3 DNA reads TGCGCCAGCAGCTTGACGGGGAGGAGGGGATACGAGCAGTACTTC. Protein product: CASSLTGRRGYEQYF.

This chain connects TRBV19 to TRBJ2-1; 7 nucleotides agree with TRBD2. CDR3 size: 15 residues. Germline V CDR1 and CDR2: LNHDA, SQIVND (reference sequence). The ends lost 1 base at V and 4 bases at J; junction bases unmatched: 4. The CDR3 region has the DNA TGTGCCAGTAGTATAGCGGGGGGATATTACAATGAGCAGTTCTTC. This codes for CASSIAGGYYNEQFF.

This clonotype was seen at least ten times. This chain connects TRBV28 to TRBJ2-7; no reliable D call. Trimming removed 6 bases at V and 3 bases at J, with 15 bases between. The length of the CDR3 is 14 residues. From germline, CDR1 is MDHEN and CDR2 SYDVKM. The CDR3 reads CASSPQSRLYEQYF. The CDR3 DNA reads TGTGCCAGCAGCCCTCAGTCGCGCCTCTACGAGCAGTACTTC.

This clonotype was detected many times. V is TRBV27 and J is TRBJ1-1; D unclear. The CDR3 spans 14 residues. The V end lost 6 bases, the J end lost 2 bases, and 13 bases lay between the germline ends. Germline V gives CDR1 MNHEY, CDR2 SMNVEV (reference sequence). In DNA form, the CDR3 reads TGTGCCAGCAGGGGTGGCACACGCAACACTGAAGCTTTCTTT. Amino acid sequence: CASRGGTRNTEAFF.

This clonotype was seen ten or more times. The chain uses TRBV28 and TRBJ2-5; D perhaps matches TRBD2 (5 bases). CDR3 length: 14 amino acids. Per germline, CDR1 MDHEN and CDR2 SYDVKM. Trimming left V 5 bases short and J 6 bases short, with 16 bases between. In DNA, the CDR3 is TGTGCCAGCAGTCAAAGTGGAGGTCCGAAGACCCAGTACTTC. The encoded protein is CASSQSGGPKTQYF.

The chain carries TRBV5-1 and TRBJ2-7; TRBD1 aligns across 9 bases. The CDR3 runs 16 residues. The V and J ends lost 4 bases and 1 base, in that order; junction bases with no gene match: 9. Germline lookup yields CDR1 SGHRS and CDR2 YFSETQ. CDR3 sequence reads: CASSPEQGAWSYEQYF. The DNA of the CDR3 is TGCGCCAGCAGCCCAGAACAGGGGGCATGGTCCTACGAGCAGTACTTC. Combining the CDR3 with reference TRBV5-1 and TRBJ2-7 gives the whole variable domain KAGVTQTPRYLIKTRGQQVTLSCSPISGHRSVSWYQQTPGQGLQFLFEYFSETQRNKGNFPGRFSGRQFSNSRSEMNVSTLELGDSALYLCASSPEQGAWSYEQYFGPGTRLTVT.

This clonotype occurred many times. The V gene is TRBV3-1, the J gene TRBJ2-1; TRBD2 is a possible D gene (5 bases). V dropped 1 base and J dropped 3 bases, with 16 bases sitting between them. The CDR3 runs to 17 residues. Germline CDR1 is LGHDT and CDR2 is YNNKEL (reference sequence). DNA for the CDR3: TGTGCCAGCAGCCAAGTCGGGAACGCGGGCTACTACAATGAGCAGTTCTTC. Translation: CASSQVGNAGYYNEQFF.

This clonotype was seen at least ten times. This chain uses TRBV3-1 with TRBJ2-7; possibly TRBD1 for D (6 bases). The V gene's germline CDR1 is LGHDT and CDR2 YNNKEL (reference sequence). This CDR3 is 13 amino acids long. V lost 2 bases, J lost 3 bases, and 8 bases lay in between. The CDR3 is CASSQNRVYEQYF. The CDR3 region has the DNA TGTGCCAGCAGCCAAAACAGGGTCTACGAGCAGTACTTC.

The CDR3 DNA reads as TGTGCCAGCAGCTCCACCCGGGACTCCTACGAGCAGTACTTC. Protein sequence: CASSSTRDSYEQYF. The chain recombines TRBV7-9 with TRBJ2-7; TRBD2 might be the D (5 bases). Trimming removed 4 bases at V and 0 bases at J, with 10 bases between. CDR1 SEHNR and CDR2 FQNEAQ come from the germline V gene (reference sequence). The CDR3 is 14 amino acids.

This clonotype was found many times. This chain connects TRBV12-3 or TRBV12-4 to TRBJ1-5; D might be TRBD1 (5 bases). The CDR3 runs 15 residues. V was pared by 5 bases and J by 2 bases, with 13 bases between. CDR3 protein: CASSGGETGNQPQHF. For the CDR3, the DNA is TGTGCCAGCAGTGGGGGGGAGACAGGCAATCAGCCCCAGCATTTT.

The sample holds many counts of this clonotype. CDR3 region: CSASGLAGYEQYF. In nucleotides, the CDR3 is TGCAGTGCTAGCGGACTAGCAGGCTACGAGCAGTACTTC. The J gene is TRBJ2-7, the V gene TRBV20-1; 8 bases line up with TRBD2. V lost 3 bases, J lost 3 bases, and 4 bases stayed unmatched. Germline V CDR1 and CDR2: DFQATT, SNEGSKA (reference sequence). The CDR3 covers 13 residues.

This clonotype came up a few times. V is TRBV6-1 and J is TRBJ1-6, with D unclear. This CDR3 is 16 amino acids long. The V gene lost 0 bases and the J gene lost 4 bases, with 10 bases spanning the gap. Germline V CDR1 and CDR2: MNHNS, SASEGT. This CDR3 reads CASSEALRRYNSPLHF. The CDR3 DNA follows: TGTGCCAGCAGTGAAGCCTTACGGCGATATAATTCACCCCTCCACTTT.

This clonotype was counted ten times or more. The V call is TRBV27, the J call TRBJ2-1; D is possibly TRBD2 (6 bases). V lost 8 bases to trimming and J lost 8 bases, with 16 bases between them. CDR3 size: 13 residues. Germline values: CDR1 MNHEY, CDR2 SMNVEV (reference sequence). The DNA of the CDR3 is TGTGCCAGCGGCGGACTAACGGGCTATGAGCAGTTCTTC. Translating it yields CASGGLTGYEQFF.

In this sample, this clonotype turned up many times. V usage is TRBV28 and J usage is TRBJ2-7; no clear D gene. The CDR3 covers 15 residues. Looked up from germline, CDR1 is MDHEN and CDR2 is SYDVKM. The V and J ends lost 2 bases and 1 base respectively, with 12 bases between them. The CDR3 protein is CASSLGRFLSYEQYF. The CDR3 coding sequence is TGTGCCAGCAGTTTAGGCAGGTTTCTATCCTACGAGCAGTACTTC.

This clonotype has ten or more counts. The V and J genes are TRBV19 and TRBJ1-4; TRBD1 matches 7 bases. Losses at the gene ends were 4 bases for V and 5 bases for J; bases not matched to a gene: 13. CDR1 is LNHDA and CDR2 is SQIVND in the germline V gene (reference sequence). CDR3 size: 17 residues. The CDR3 is CASSRMTGISPNEKLFF. The DNA of the CDR3 is TGTGCCAGTAGTAGGATGACAGGGATTTCTCCAAATGAAAAACTGTTTTTT.

This clonotype was detected many times. This CDR3 reads CASSLGPDNYGYTF. CDR3 DNA: TGTGCCAGCAGCCTGGGTCCAGACAACTATGGCTACACCTTC. This chain uses TRBV12-3 or TRBV12-4 with TRBJ1-2; D not certain. This CDR3 is 14 amino acids long. The ends were cut back, 6 bases at V and 2 bases at J, with 13 bases in the middle.

In this sample, this clonotype turned up many times. The chain is built from TRBV12-3 or TRBV12-4 and TRBJ2-7; D is ambiguous. The CDR3 covers 14 residues. V shed 3 bases and J shed 7 bases, with 16 bases lying between them. The chain's CDR3 is CASSFLKVSGEQYF. For the CDR3, the DNA is TGTGCCAGCAGTTTCTTGAAGGTGTCCGGAGAGCAGTACTTC.

Only a few counts were recorded for this clonotype. The chain links TRBV6-1 to TRBJ1-6, with D perhaps TRBD1 (5 bases). The CDR3 covers 16 residues. The germline V and J ends were trimmed by 5 bases and 6 bases, with 17 bases remaining between them. Germline assignment: CDR1 MNHNS and CDR2 SASEGT. CDR3: CASSMKSRVGNSPLHF. Written as DNA, the CDR3 is TGTGCCAGCAGTATGAAGTCCAGGGTCGGTAATTCACCCCTCCACTTT.

This chain links TRBV13 with TRBJ2-7; TRBD1 or TRBD2 may be the D gene (5 bases each). Trimming cost V 5 bases and J 2 bases, with 10 bases left between them. This CDR3 is built from 13 residues. CDR1 is PRHDT, CDR2 FYEKMQ, per germline (reference sequence). Written as DNA, the CDR3 is TGTGCCAGCAGCGACGGGGCTACCTACGAGCAGTACTTC. Amino acid sequence: CASSDGATYEQYF.

This clonotype was picked up many times. The rearrangement joins TRBV12-3 or TRBV12-4 to TRBJ1-4; a weak D match, TRBD1 (5 bases). Trimming removed 2 bases from V and 6 bases from J, with 7 bases in between. The CDR3 has 13 amino acids. The CDR3 DNA sequence: TGTGCCAGCAGTTTAATCAGGGATGAAAAACTGTTTTTT. This translates into CASSLIRDEKLFF.

The sample holds a few counts of this clonotype. The chain uses TRBV2 and TRBJ1-4; D possibly corresponds to TRBD1 (5 bases). V was trimmed by 6 bases and J by 3 bases, leaving 14 bases between them. Germline loops: CDR1 SNHLY, CDR2 FYNNEI. The CDR3 length is 15 residues. The DNA for the CDR3 is TGTGCCAGCAGCCAGGAGGGGCGGTCTAATGAAAAACTGTTTTTT. This codes for CASSQEGRSNEKLFF.

This chain uses TRBV6-5 with TRBJ2-2; 9 bases match TRBD2. Germline V gene sequence: CDR1 MNHEY, CDR2 SVGAGI. This CDR3 has 15 amino acids. J lost 6 bases, V lost 2 bases, and 4 bases had no gene match. The CDR3 nucleotides are TGTGCCAGCAGTTACGCGGGAGGGTCTTCCGGGGAGCTGTTTTTT. This translates into CASSYAGGSSGELFF.

This clonotype was seen ten or more times. The chain has TRBV5-1 and TRBJ2-7; D remains unclear. The CDR3 totals 13 residues. Germline V CDR1 and CDR2: SGHRS, YFSETQ. V was cut by 4 bases and J by 4 bases, with 12 bases left in between. The CDR3: CASSQGRNYEQYF. The CDR3 DNA is TGCGCCAGCAGCCAAGGACGGAATTACGAGCAGTACTTC. Looking up the rest from reference TRBV5-1 and TRBJ2-7 gives the full variable domain: KAGVTQTPRYLIKTRGQQVTLSCSPISGHRSVSWYQQTPGQGLQFLFEYFSETQRNKGNFPGRFSGRQFSNSRSEMNVSTLELGDSALYLCASSQGRNYEQYFGPGTRLTVT.

The V gene is TRBV7-9, the J gene TRBJ2-2, with D possibly matching TRBD2 (5 bases). Trimming pared 6 bases from V and 0 bases from J, leaving 17 bases between. Germline CDR1 reads SEHNR; CDR2 reads FQNEAQ (reference sequence). This CDR3 region has 17 residues. CDR3 protein: CASRPKLEQTNTGELFF. CDR3 in DNA: TGTGCCAGCAGACCTAAACTAGAACAAACGAACACCGGGGAGCTGTTTTTT.

This clonotype was observed at least ten times. This chain connects TRBV5-1 to TRBJ2-5; D may be TRBD1 (5 bases). The germline V and J ends were trimmed by 1 base and 0 bases, with 7 bases remaining between them. This CDR3 has 14 residues. Germline V gene lookup returns CDR1 SGHRS and CDR2 YFSETQ. The CDR3 loop is CASSLIRDQETQYF. CDR3 coding DNA: TGCGCCAGCAGCTTGATCAGGGACCAAGAGACCCAGTACTTC.

This clonotype was counted between two and nine times. This chain joins TRBV27 and TRBJ1-5, with D possibly TRBD1 on 5 matching bases. The CDR3 totals 16 residues. The germline V gene has CDR1 MNHEY and CDR2 SMNVEV (reference sequence). V shed 1 base and J shed 6 bases, with 16 bases lying between them. The CDR3 here is CASSLYRDPRGQPQHF. CDR3 bases: TGTGCCAGCAGTTTATATAGGGACCCCCGGGGTCAGCCCCAGCATTTT.